This T cell receptor beta chain stems from a study of T cells after yellow fever vaccination (dated by TCRdb to about 2019). Study-level background: The SMART-Seq v4 Ultra Low Input RNA kit was used to prepare libraries from fractions with low cell numbers. To track T-cell clones before and after primary and booster YFV17D yellow fever vaccination, bulk TCR alpha and beta repertoires were sequenced longitudinally. The cohort comprised two healthy male donors, one aged 18 to 30 and one aged 30 to 39 years. Bulk PBMC replicates and cell subsets were isolated from blood drawn at multiple timepoints before and after both primary and secondary immunization.

Results the study describes overall, beyond this receptor: A small share of clonotypes occurred in both CD4 and CD8 compartments, likely arising from convergent recombination. FACS-sorted repertoires could contain abundant contaminating clonotypes from the bulk population, so computational filtering was required. Compared with the primary T-cell response, the secondary T-cell response was weaker but faster, peaking on day 5 rather than day 15. After the booster, most of the clones that had expanded following primary vaccination were detected again (just under 97% of CD4 and around 90% of CD8), which suggests that memory was broadly maintained. The study included only two donors, which limits how far the findings can be generalized.

This clonotype has more than one count but fewer than ten. What this receptor recognizes is not known. Base-call qualities are not available, and no considerably larger clone is one nucleotide away. The treatment or condition label of this sample denotes: live attenuated yellow fever vaccine strain. PBMCs were isolated from peripheral blood using a standard Ficoll-Paque protocol. Dynabeads CD4 and CD8 positive selection kits were used to isolate CD4 and CD8 T-cell fractions. TriZol was used to extract RNA from bulk PBMCs, from CD4 and CD8 fractions, and from dextramer-positive and dextramer-negative fractions. The germline V and J ends show losses of 4 bases and 13 bases respectively, and no gene match explains 12 bases of the junction. The CDR3 holds 16 amino acids from the cysteine to the phenylalanine. This entry keeps only the CDR3 DNA: 48 bases, framed from base 1. Sequencing was performed on an Illumina NovaSeq 6000. TCR cDNA was synthesized by 5'RACE template switching, through which a universal primer site and unique molecular identifiers were introduced. Priming for cDNA synthesis came from both the TCR alpha and TCR beta constant segments. Two PCR steps were used to amplify libraries, with sample barcodes and sequencing adapters being added in the second step. Libraries were sequenced on Illumina HiSeq 2500 (2x100 bp) or NovaSeq (2x150 bp). Per the original workflow: Reads were demultiplexed and collapsed into UMI consensus sequences with MIGEC, and V(D)J alignment was performed with MiXCR. Vaccine-responding clonotypes were defined with edgeR using replicate PBMC samples, requiring FDR below 0.01 and a log2 fold change above 5 up to day 15. CD4 or CD8 identity was assigned to each bulk clonotype according to whether the clonotype was present at higher abundance in the sequenced CD4 repertoire or the sequenced CD8 repertoire. TCRdb trimmed public reads at Q25 via fastp, called clones via MiXCR and kept in-frame beta chains. Every entry covers one CDR3 protein and lists the most common genes and DNA from its rows. It is TCRdb's table, rather than the study itself, that gives the V and J calls and clone size. The table for this sample lists hundreds of thousands of distinct CDR3 sequences; approximately 12% of them were counted only once. Approximately 3.4% of the sample rests with the top ten.

Material: CD4+ T cells sorted from PBMCs, obtained 15 days after the yellow fever booster vaccination. The TCR sequence derives from a man in his late teens or twenties who received the YFV17D yellow fever vaccine. The chain couples TRBV12-3 or TRBV12-4 to TRBJ2-1, with TRBD2 matching 14 junction bases. CDR3 reads: CASSSSRLAGGPRQFF. The sequenced DNA is TGTGCCAGCAGTTCAAGTAGACTAGCGGGGGGGCCCCGACAGTTCTTC.